This TCR beta chain came from a study of blood T cell repertoires in COVID-19. Measured with immunoSEQ multiplex PCR; TCRdb has only the in-frame clones, and not every one. The sample lists fewer than 300,000 clones, approximately 91% occurring once. V shed 5 bases and J 4 bases; nucleotides not matched to a gene: 1. The CDR3 is 14 residues long. Germline V CDR1 and CDR2: LNHDA, SQIVND (reference sequence). Material: PBMCs or T cells enriched from blood (not recorded which). The TCR comes from a woman aged 35 to 49 with acute COVID-19. The V and J genes are TRBV19 and TRBJ1-5, with 11 bases identical to TRBD1. The CDR3 reads CASSGTGGNQPQHF. For the CDR3, the DNA is TGTGCCAGTAGTGGGACAGGGGGGAATCAGCCCCAGCATTTT. The full variable domain, with the rest looked up from reference TRBV19 and TRBJ1-5, is DGGITQSPKYLFRKEGQNVTLSCEQNLNHDAMYWYRQDPGQGLRLIYYSQIVNDFQKGDIAEGYSVSREKKESFPLTVTSAQKNPTAFYLCASSGTGGNQPQHFGDGTRLSIL.